This TCR beta chain was retrieved from a study of T-cell memory formation after mild COVID-19. Overall study: Each donor largely had its own TCR clusters.

This clonotype has a count of ten or more. Antigen specificity is unknown. Study-level results: Prior to infection, memory already included some responding clones, suggesting cross-reactive memory joined. Contracting clones localized mainly to CM and EM when CD4+ and mainly to EMRA when CD8+.

This CDR3 region has 15 residues. V lost 0 bases, J lost 1 base, and 10 bases lay in between. Germline V gives CDR1 SGHRS, CDR2 YFSETQ. TCRdb re-called the 5' RACE reads through MiXCR, storing one row per CDR3 protein. The table lists about 300,000 distinct CDR3 sequences, approximately 20% of them singletons. Input material: PBMCs or a T cell subset sorted from them (not recorded which). This rearrangement joins TRBV5-1 to TRBJ1-1, with D tentatively TRBD1 (5 bases). This clonotype was obtained from a young man who had mild COVID-19 (a few samples of this study predate the infection). Cell type and time point are not known. CDR3 coding DNA: TGCGCCAGCAGCTTGGGAAGGGACTGGAACACTGAAGCTTTCTTT. It yields the protein CASSLGRDWNTEAFF.